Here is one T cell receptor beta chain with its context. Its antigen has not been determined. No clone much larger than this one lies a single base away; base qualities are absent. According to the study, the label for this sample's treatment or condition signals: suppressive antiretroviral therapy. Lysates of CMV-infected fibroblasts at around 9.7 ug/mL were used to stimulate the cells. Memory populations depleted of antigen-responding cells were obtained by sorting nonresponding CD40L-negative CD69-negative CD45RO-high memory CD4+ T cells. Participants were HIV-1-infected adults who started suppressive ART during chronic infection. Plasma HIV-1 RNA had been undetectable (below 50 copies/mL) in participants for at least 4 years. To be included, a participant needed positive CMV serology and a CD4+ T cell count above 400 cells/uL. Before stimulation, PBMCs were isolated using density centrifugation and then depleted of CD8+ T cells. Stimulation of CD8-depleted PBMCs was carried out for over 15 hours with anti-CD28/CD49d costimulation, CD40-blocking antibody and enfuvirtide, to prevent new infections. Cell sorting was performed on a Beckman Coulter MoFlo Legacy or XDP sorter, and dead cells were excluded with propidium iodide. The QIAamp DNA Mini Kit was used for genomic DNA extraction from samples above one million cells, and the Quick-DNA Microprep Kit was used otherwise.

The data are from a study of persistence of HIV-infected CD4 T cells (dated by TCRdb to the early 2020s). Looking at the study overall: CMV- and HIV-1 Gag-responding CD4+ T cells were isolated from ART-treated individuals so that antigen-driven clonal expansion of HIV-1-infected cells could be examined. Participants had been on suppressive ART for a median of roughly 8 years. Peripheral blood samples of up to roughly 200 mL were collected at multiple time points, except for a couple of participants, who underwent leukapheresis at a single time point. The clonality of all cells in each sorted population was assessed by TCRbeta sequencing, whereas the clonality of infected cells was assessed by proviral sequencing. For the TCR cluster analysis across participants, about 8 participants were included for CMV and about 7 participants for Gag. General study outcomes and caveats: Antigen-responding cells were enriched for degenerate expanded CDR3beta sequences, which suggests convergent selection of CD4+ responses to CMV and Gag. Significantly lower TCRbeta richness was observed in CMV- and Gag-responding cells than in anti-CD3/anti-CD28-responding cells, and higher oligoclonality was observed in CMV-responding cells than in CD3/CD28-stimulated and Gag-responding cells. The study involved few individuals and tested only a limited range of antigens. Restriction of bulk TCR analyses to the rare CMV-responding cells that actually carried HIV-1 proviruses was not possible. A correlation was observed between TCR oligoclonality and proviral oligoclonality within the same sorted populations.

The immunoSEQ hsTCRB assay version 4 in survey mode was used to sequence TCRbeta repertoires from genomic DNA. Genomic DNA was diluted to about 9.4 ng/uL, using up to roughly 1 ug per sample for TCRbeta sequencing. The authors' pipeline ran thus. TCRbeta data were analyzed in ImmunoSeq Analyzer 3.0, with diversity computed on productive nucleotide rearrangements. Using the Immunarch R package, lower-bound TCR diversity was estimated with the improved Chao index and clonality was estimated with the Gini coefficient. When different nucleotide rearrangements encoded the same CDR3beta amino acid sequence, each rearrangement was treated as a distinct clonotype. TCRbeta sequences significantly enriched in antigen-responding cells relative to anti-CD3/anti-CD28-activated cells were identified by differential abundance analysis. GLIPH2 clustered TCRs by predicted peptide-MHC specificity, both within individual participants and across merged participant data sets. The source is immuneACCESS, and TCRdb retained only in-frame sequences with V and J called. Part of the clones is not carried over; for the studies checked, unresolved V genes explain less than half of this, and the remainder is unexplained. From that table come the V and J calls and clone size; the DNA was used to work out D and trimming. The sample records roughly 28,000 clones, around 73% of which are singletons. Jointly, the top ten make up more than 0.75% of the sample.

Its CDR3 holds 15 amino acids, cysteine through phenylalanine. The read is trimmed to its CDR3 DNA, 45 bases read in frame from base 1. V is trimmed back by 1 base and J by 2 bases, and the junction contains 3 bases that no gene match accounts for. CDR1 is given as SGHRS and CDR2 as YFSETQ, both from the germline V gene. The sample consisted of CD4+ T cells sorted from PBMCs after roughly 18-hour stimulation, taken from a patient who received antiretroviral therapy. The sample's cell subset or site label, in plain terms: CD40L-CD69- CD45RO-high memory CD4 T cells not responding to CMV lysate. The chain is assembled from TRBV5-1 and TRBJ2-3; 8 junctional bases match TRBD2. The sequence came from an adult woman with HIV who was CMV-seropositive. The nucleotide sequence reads TGCGCCAGCAGCTTGCCGCGGGGGGACACAGATACGCAGTATTTT. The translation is CASSLPRGDTDTQYF.